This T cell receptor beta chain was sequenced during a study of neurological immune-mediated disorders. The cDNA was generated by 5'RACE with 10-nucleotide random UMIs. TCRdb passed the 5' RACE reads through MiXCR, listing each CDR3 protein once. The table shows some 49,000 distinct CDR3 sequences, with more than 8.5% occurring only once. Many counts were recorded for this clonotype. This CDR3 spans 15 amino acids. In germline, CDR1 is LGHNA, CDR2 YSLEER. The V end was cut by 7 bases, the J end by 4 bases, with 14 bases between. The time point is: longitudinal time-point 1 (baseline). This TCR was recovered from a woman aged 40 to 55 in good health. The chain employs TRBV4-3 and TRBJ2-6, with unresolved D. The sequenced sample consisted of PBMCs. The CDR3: CASTHTKAGANVLTF. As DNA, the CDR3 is TGCGCCAGCACCCATACAAAGGCCGGGGCCAACGTCCTGACTTTC.